The T cell receptor (beta chain) described here comes from a study of T-cell memory formation after mild COVID-19 (dated by TCRdb to the early 2020s). Concerning the study at large: TCR sequence clusters from the two donors were found to be largely donor specific. In a couple of donors, T-cell clones that expanded and contracted after mild COVID-19 were followed by sequencing TCRalpha and TCRbeta repertoires longitudinally. The cohort comprised two young, previously healthy adult volunteers, one female and one male. Points the paper makes about the study in general: The study covered only two mild cases, and larger cohorts including severe cases with pre-infection samples were considered necessary. Some responding clones were detected in pre-infection memory, which suggested that pre-existing cross-reactive memory T cells had joined the SARS-CoV-2 response. Contracting CD4+ clones were located mainly in the CM and EM memory subsets, whereas CD8+ clones were found to be enriched in EMRA. The second-wave clones that peaked on day 37 were not confirmed to be SARS-CoV-2 specific. Clones contracting from day 15 to 85 had balanced CD4/CD8 phenotypes, while a second wave expanding from day 15 to 37 was biased towards CD4+.

The run used an Illumina NovaSeq 6000. TCRalpha and TCRbeta cDNA libraries were constructed by 5'RACE with constant-segment primers, with sample barcodes and unique molecular identifiers being introduced. Trizol reagent was used to extract RNA from every sample. Library amplification was performed in two PCR steps, and a second sample barcode and Illumina TruSeq adapters were introduced in the second step. Sequencing of the libraries was done on an Illumina NovaSeq, producing 2 x 150 bp paired-end reads. In the source study's methods: Reads were demultiplexed and collapsed into UMI-guided consensus sequences with migec v1.2.7. With mixcr v2.1.11, UMI consensuses were aligned to TRA and TRB V and J templates and assembled into clonotypes. A clonotype was counted as expanded or contracted only if both edgeR and NoisET called the change significant, with noise models trained on biological replicates. For edgeR calls, a false discovery rate-adjusted p below 0.01 and a log2 fold-change threshold of 1 were applied. As an exploratory analysis of dynamics, max-normalized trajectories of the 1000 most abundant clonotypes were examined by PCA with hierarchical clustering. The CD4 or CD8 phenotype of responding clones was assigned using the separately sequenced CD4+ and CD8+ repertoires. TCRdb applied fastp at Q25 and MiXCR to the public reads, then kept only in-frame beta chains. Rows with one shared CDR3 protein collapse into an entry with the most common genes and DNA. Clone size and V and J calls follow TCRdb, not the original study. The sample table records approximately 430,000 distinct CDR3 sequences; 20% to 30% of these occur just once. Of the sample, around 13% falls within the top ten clones.

Including cysteine and phenylalanine, the CDR3 has 16 amino acids. Only CDR3 DNA is held: 48 bases, read in frame from base 1. The germline V and J ends show losses of 1 base and 7 bases respectively, and no gene match explains 9 bases of the junction. CDR1 and CDR2 are read off the germline V gene as KGHSH and LQKENI. As regards this clonotype: Its specific antigen is unknown. No base-level quality is on record; no much larger clone is a single base apart.

Ficoll-Paque density gradient centrifugation was used to isolate PBMCs. The clonotype was recovered from an adult woman who had mild COVID-19 (a few samples of this study predate the infection). The sample titles of this study are shuffled in the database, so cell type and time point are left out; the donor was told from shared clones. The sequencing input was PBMCs or a T cell subset sorted from them (not recorded which). The chain links TRBV18 with TRBJ2-1, with 8 junctional bases fitting TRBD2. The nucleotides read TGTGCCAGCTCACCACTCGGGGGGGCAGATGGGAATGAGCAGTTCTTC. The encoded protein is CASSPLGGADGNEQFF.